The 30 T cell receptor beta chains given below trace back to one sample, sequenced in a study of blood T cell repertoires in COVID-19. Here immunoSEQ multiplex PCR was the method, and the copy in TCRdb shows in-frame clones only, minus some. The table records just over 350,000 clones, about 90% of them present only once. The sample taken for sequencing was PBMCs or T cells enriched from blood (not recorded which). These receptors were collected from a woman younger than 45 who had recovered from COVID-19.

The J gene is TRBJ2-7, the V gene TRBV5-8, with 7 positions matching TRBD2. The CDR3 loop spans 15 amino acids. V shed 1 base, J shed 2 bases, and the junction held 6 bases outside the gene matches. The germline V gene encodes CDR1 SGHTS and CDR2 YDEGEE. The CDR3 coding sequence is TGTGCCAGCAGCTTGATACTAGCGATGACCTACGAGCAGTACTTC. Amino acids: CASSLILAMTYEQYF. The complete variable domain, with remaining parts taken from reference TRBV5-8 and TRBJ2-7, reads EAGVTQSPTHLIKTRGQQATLRCSPISGHTSVYWYQQALGLGLQFLLWYDEGEERNRGNFPPRFSGRQFPNYSSELNVNALELEDSALYLCASSLILAMTYEQYFGPGTRLTVT.

This chain joins TRBV4-2 and TRBJ2-1; TRBD1 is a possible D gene (6 bases). Trimming stripped 3 bases from V and 4 bases from J, with 22 bases between. The CDR3 length is 18 residues. Germline values: CDR1 LGHNA, CDR2 YNFKEQ. CDR3 residues: CASSQKVTQGTLYNEQFF. CDR3 in DNA: TGTGCCAGCAGCCAGAAGGTAACCCAGGGGACCCTTTACAATGAGCAGTTCTTC.

The chain combines TRBV28 with TRBJ2-1, with 8 positions matching TRBD1. V shed 5 bases, J shed 9 bases, and the junction held 15 bases outside the gene matches. Germline lookup yields CDR1 MDHEN and CDR2 SYDVKM. This CDR3 has 16 amino acids. The CDR3 is CASSPGRGQERSEQFF. CDR3 nucleotide sequence: TGTGCCAGCAGTCCCGGTCGGGGACAGGAGAGGAGTGAGCAGTTCTTC.

The chain couples TRBV6-5 to TRBJ2-7; possibly TRBD2 for D (5 bases). The CDR3 extends over 12 amino acids. Germline CDR1 reads MNHEY; CDR2 reads SVGAGI. The V end was cut by 10 bases, the J end by 1 base, with 11 bases between. CDR3 sequence reads: CATGGSSYEQYF. The DNA for the CDR3 is TGTGCCACCGGAGGAAGTTCCTACGAGCAGTACTTC.

V usage is TRBV19 and J usage is TRBJ2-7; the match to TRBD1 covers 7 bases. Germline CDR1 and CDR2: LNHDA and SQIVND (reference sequence). This CDR3 is built from 14 residues. V shed 4 bases, J shed 3 bases, and the junction held 6 bases outside the gene matches. The CDR3 DNA sequence: TGTGCCAGTAGTAAGGTCGCAGGGGGCTACGAGCAGTACTTC. Amino acid sequence: CASSKVAGGYEQYF.

The chain links TRBV29-1 to TRBJ2-7, with TRBD1 matching over 10 bases. The CDR3 consists of 15 residues. Germline CDR1 is SQVTM and CDR2 is ANQGSEA. V gave up 0 bases and J gave up 2 bases; unmatched junction bases: 4. CDR3 in amino acids: CSVEDDGTGAYEQYF. CDR3 nucleotide sequence: TGCAGCGTTGAAGATGATGGGACAGGGGCCTACGAGCAGTACTTC.

This clone was seen just once. The chain has TRBV28 and TRBJ2-7; the D gene is possibly TRBD1 (6 bases). Germline V gene sequence: CDR1 MDHEN, CDR2 SYDVKM. The CDR3 spans 15 residues. The V end was cut by 10 bases, the J end by 4 bases, with 23 bases between. CDR3 region: CATLSSGTLGYEQYF. In nucleotides, the CDR3 is TGTGCCACGCTATCGTCCGGGACACTGGGTTACGAGCAGTACTTC.

The chain employs TRBV2 and TRBJ1-5; no clear D gene. The CDR3 has 15 amino acids. From germline, CDR1 is SNHLY and CDR2 FYNNEI. V shed 6 bases and J shed 0 bases, with 12 bases lying between them. CDR3: CASSLQSYSNQPQHF. The CDR3 region has the DNA TGTGCCAGCAGCCTTCAGTCTTATAGCAATCAGCCCCAGCATTTT.

The J gene is TRBJ1-1, the V gene TRBV9; D call uncertain. This CDR3 region has 13 residues. V shed 0 bases and J shed 1 base, with 4 bases lying between them. CDR1 SGDLS and CDR2 YYNGEE come from the germline V gene. The CDR3, as DNA: TGTGCCAGCAGCGTAGGGAGGAACACTGAAGCTTTCTTT. Translating it yields CASSVGRNTEAFF.

This clone was detected only once. V usage is TRBV10-3 and J usage is TRBJ1-2; D is possibly TRBD1 (5 bases). Germline V lookup: CDR1 ENHRY, CDR2 SYGVKD. The CDR3 has 15 amino acids. V was trimmed by 3 bases and J by 5 bases, leaving 16 bases between them. DNA for the CDR3: TGTGCCATCAGTGACATGGGGGGGTTTCGGTATGGCTACACCTTC. Amino acid sequence: CAISDMGGFRYGYTF.

The chain links TRBV19 to TRBJ1-6; possibly TRBD1 for D (5 bases). V was clipped by 5 bases and J by 10 bases, with 18 bases between them. This CDR3 region has 15 residues. CDR1 is LNHDA and CDR2 is SQIVND in the germline V gene (reference sequence). Here the CDR3 reads CASSRTLGLTSPLHF. Written as DNA, the CDR3 is TGTGCCAGTAGTCGGACCCTGGGACTTACCTCACCCCTCCACTTT.

Remarks on this clone: A read error may be the cause here, since a much bigger clone is one base away. Within the sample, other DNA sequences also encode this same CDR3. V is TRBV5-1 and J is TRBJ2-3, with D possibly being TRBD1 (6 bases). This CDR3 is 14 amino acids long. The ends were cut back, 2 bases at V and 3 bases at J, with 10 bases in the middle. Germline assignment: CDR1 SGHRS and CDR2 YFSETQ. The CDR3 sequence is CASSLYRETDTQYF. CDR3 nucleotide sequence: TGCGCCAGCAGCTTATACAGGGAAACAGATACGCAGTATTTT.

The chain joins TRBV18 to TRBJ2-1; 9 bases fit TRBD1. V lost 1 base to trimming and J lost 13 bases; unmatched junction nucleotides: 17. The CDR3 loop spans 17 amino acids. Per germline, CDR1 KGHSH and CDR2 LQKENI. Here the CDR3 DNA reads TGTGCCAGCTCACCACATGGCCCGGGACAGGGAGGTTTTAACCAGTTCTTC. Amino acids: CASSPHGPGQGGFNQFF.

The chain joins TRBV2 to TRBJ1-6, with 7 bases fitting TRBD1. V lost 5 bases to trimming and J lost 6 bases; unmatched junction nucleotides: 7. Germline V lookup: CDR1 SNHLY, CDR2 FYNNEI. CDR3 length equals 15 residues. Here the CDR3 reads CASSWDRGGNSPLHF. As DNA, the CDR3 is TGTGCCAGCAGTTGGGACAGAGGGGGTAATTCACCCCTCCACTTT.

V usage is TRBV6-6 and J usage is TRBJ2-7, with a weak D call TRBD2 (6 bases). V dropped 7 bases and J dropped 3 bases, with 10 bases sitting between them. Per the germline V gene, CDR1 is MNHNY and CDR2 is SVGAGI (reference sequence). CDR3 size: 12 residues. CDR3 region: CASTGTLYEQYF. The DNA of the CDR3 is TGTGCCAGCACCGGGACTCTCTACGAGCAGTACTTC.

The CDR3 reads CASRPGQGPHEQYF. The DNA for the CDR3 is TGTGCCAGCAGACCGGGACAGGGACCCCACGAGCAGTACTTC. The J gene is TRBJ2-7, the V gene TRBV7-9; 9 bases map to TRBD1. The V segment lost 6 bases and the J segment 5 bases; nucleotides outside the gene matches: 8. Germline V gene data show CDR1 as SEHNR and CDR2 as FQNEAQ (reference sequence). This CDR3 comprises 14 residues.

The chain joins TRBV3-1 (or the pseudogene TRBV3-2) to TRBJ1-2, with 9 bases aligning to TRBD1. The CDR3 has 17 amino acids. Trimming took 6 bases from V and 4 from J; bases not matched to a gene: 15. Germline CDR1 is LGHDT and CDR2 is YNNKEL (reference sequence). The CDR3 sequence is CASRPGQGRRRAYGYTF. CDR3 DNA: TGTGCCAGCAGGCCAGGACAGGGGCGCAGGAGAGCCTATGGCTACACCTTC.

The chain couples TRBV6-5 to TRBJ1-4, with TRBD1 matching 9 bases. The trim removed 0 bases at V and 8 bases at J, leaving 4 bases unmatched. CDR1 is MNHEY and CDR2 is SVGAGI in the germline V gene. The CDR3 runs 15 residues. This CDR3 reads CASSYSGQGIEKLFF. The CDR3 bases are TGTGCCAGCAGTTACTCAGGACAGGGGATCGAAAAACTGTTTTTT.

V and J are TRBV5-4 and TRBJ1-2, with TRBD1 as a possible D gene (6 bases). V lost 1 base to trimming and J lost 8 bases, with 15 bases between them. This CDR3 region has 14 residues. Germline CDR1 and CDR2: SGHNT and YYREEE (reference sequence). DNA of the CDR3: TGTGCCAGCAGCTTGCCAGGGGAATCGCTCGGCTACACCTTC. Amino acids: CASSLPGESLGYTF. Full variable domain (rest looked up from reference TRBV5-4 and TRBJ1-2): ETGVTQSPTHLIKTRGQQVTLRCSSQSGHNTVSWYQQALGQGPQFIFQYYREEENGRGNFPPRFSGLQFPNYSSELNVNALELDDSALYLCASSLPGESLGYTFGSGTRLTVV.

The gene calls are TRBV7-9 and TRBJ2-1; D call uncertain. V was shortened by 1 base and J by 5 bases, with 9 bases between the two germline ends. CDR3 size: 14 residues. Germline CDR1 is SEHNR and CDR2 is FQNEAQ (reference sequence). The CDR3 bases are TGTGCCAGCAGCTTAGGGTTGGCAAACAATGAGCAGTTCTTC. Protein product: CASSLGLANNEQFF.

The chain recombines TRBV29-1 with TRBJ2-7, with a tentative D call TRBD2 (5 bases). The V and J ends lost 0 bases and 4 bases respectively, with 7 bases between them. The CDR3 covers 12 residues. CDR1 and CDR2 (germline): SQVTM, ANQGSEA. CDR3: CSVEDGEYEQYF. The CDR3 nucleotides are TGCAGCGTTGAAGATGGGGAGTACGAGCAGTACTTC.

The chain couples TRBV12-3 or TRBV12-4 to TRBJ1-3; D is unclear. The CDR3 sequence is 12 residues long. The germline V and J ends were trimmed by 7 bases and 8 bases, with 12 bases remaining between them. The CDR3 loop is CASTSRRDTIYF. The CDR3 DNA sequence: TGTGCCAGCACCAGTCGGAGAGACACCATATATTTT.

The V gene is TRBV20-1, the J gene TRBJ2-1, with 9 positions matching TRBD2. The trim removed 3 bases at V and 6 bases at J, leaving 21 bases unmatched. The CDR3 has 19 amino acids. Per germline, CDR1 DFQATT and CDR2 SNEGSKA (reference sequence). The CDR3 loop is CSASRQGGRAGGGFNEQFF. CDR3 nucleotides: TGCAGTGCTAGTCGCCAGGGCGGGAGGGCCGGAGGGGGGTTCAATGAGCAGTTCTTC.

CDR3 DNA: TGTGCCAGCAGTGGAGTGGGGAGGTTAAGGGAGCAGTACTTC. It yields the protein CASSGVGRLREQYF. The chain carries TRBV2 and TRBJ2-7; tentatively, D is TRBD2 (6 bases). Germline V gene sequence: CDR1 SNHLY, CDR2 FYNNEI. Deletions cut 4 bases from V and 7 bases from J, with 17 bases between. The CDR3 consists of 14 residues.

The rearrangement links TRBV19 to TRBJ1-2, with D possibly TRBD1 on 6 matching bases. Germline CDR1 reads LNHDA; CDR2 reads SQIVND (reference sequence). V was pared by 5 bases and J by 7 bases, with 11 bases between. This CDR3 region has 12 residues. Here the CDR3 DNA reads TGTGCCAGTAGTTGGGGGCACGGTGGCTACACCTTC. This encodes CASSWGHGGYTF.

This chain links TRBV5-1 with TRBJ2-5; 11 bases align to TRBD2. The germline V gene has CDR1 SGHRS and CDR2 YFSETQ. The length of the CDR3 is 15 residues. The V segment lost 5 bases and the J segment 5 bases; nucleotides outside the gene matches: 8. The CDR3 coding sequence is TGCGCCAGCAGAATTAGCGGGGGGGCCTCGGAGACCCAGTACTTC. Protein sequence: CASRISGGASETQYF. Filled out from reference TRBV5-1 and TRBJ2-5, the complete variable domain reads KAGVTQTPRYLIKTRGQQVTLSCSPISGHRSVSWYQQTPGQGLQFLFEYFSETQRNKGNFPGRFSGRQFSNSRSEMNVSTLELGDSALYLCASRISGGASETQYFGPGTRLLVL.

The chain is built from TRBV19 and TRBJ1-1; D remains ambiguous. V lost 6 bases, J lost 8 bases, and 19 bases lay in between. Germline CDR1 is LNHDA and CDR2 is SQIVND (reference sequence). The CDR3 consists of 14 residues. The CDR3 sequence: CASRLGERFPEAFF. The DNA of the CDR3 is TGTGCCAGTAGGCTCGGGGAAAGGTTCCCCGAAGCTTTCTTT.

The chain carries TRBV30 and TRBJ1-2, with 8 bases fitting TRBD1. Unmatched junction bases numbered 6, after V lost 2 bases and J lost 7 bases. Germline loops: CDR1 GTSNPN, CDR2 SVGIG (reference sequence). The CDR3 loop spans 13 amino acids. The CDR3 nucleotides read TGTGCCTGGAGTTCCGGGACAGGTAGTGGCTACACCTTC. Protein: CAWSSGTGSGYTF.

This rearrangement joins TRBV5-1 to TRBJ2-3, with a tentative D call TRBD2 (5 bases). Between the trimmed V and J ends, which lost 1 base and 0 bases, there was a span of 9 bases. The CDR3 length is 15 residues. Germline V gene data show CDR1 as SGHRS and CDR2 as YFSETQ. CDR3 sequence (DNA): TGCGCCAGCAGCTTGTTAGCGACTAGCACAGATACGCAGTATTTT. Translated: CASSLLATSTDTQYF.

This chain links TRBV6-2 or TRBV6-3 with TRBJ1-1; TRBD1 might be the D (5 bases). Germline V gene data show CDR1 as MNHEY and CDR2 as SVGEGT. There are 14 residues in the CDR3. V gave up 2 bases and J gave up 10 bases, with 17 bases separating them. The CDR3 region has the DNA TGTGCCAGCAGTTACCTCCGCGCTTCCGGGGGAGCTTTCTTT. Protein: CASSYLRASGGAFF.